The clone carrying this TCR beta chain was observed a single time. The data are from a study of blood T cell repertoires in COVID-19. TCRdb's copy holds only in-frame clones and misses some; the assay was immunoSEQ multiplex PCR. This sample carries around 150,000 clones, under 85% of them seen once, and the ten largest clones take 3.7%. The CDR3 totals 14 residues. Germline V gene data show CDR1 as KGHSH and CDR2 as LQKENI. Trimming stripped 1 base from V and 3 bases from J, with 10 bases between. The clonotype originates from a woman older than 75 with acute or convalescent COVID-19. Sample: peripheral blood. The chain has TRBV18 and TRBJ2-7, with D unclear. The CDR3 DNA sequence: TGTGCCAGCTCACCACGTAATCAGGACTACGAGCAGTACTTC. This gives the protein CASSPRNQDYEQYF. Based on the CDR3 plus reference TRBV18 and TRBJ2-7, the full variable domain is NAGVMQNPRHLVRRRGQEARLRCSPMKGHSHVYWYRQLPEEGLKFMVYLQKENIIDESGMPKERFSAEFPKEGPSILRIQQVVRGDSAAYFCASSPRNQDYEQYFGPGTRLTVT.